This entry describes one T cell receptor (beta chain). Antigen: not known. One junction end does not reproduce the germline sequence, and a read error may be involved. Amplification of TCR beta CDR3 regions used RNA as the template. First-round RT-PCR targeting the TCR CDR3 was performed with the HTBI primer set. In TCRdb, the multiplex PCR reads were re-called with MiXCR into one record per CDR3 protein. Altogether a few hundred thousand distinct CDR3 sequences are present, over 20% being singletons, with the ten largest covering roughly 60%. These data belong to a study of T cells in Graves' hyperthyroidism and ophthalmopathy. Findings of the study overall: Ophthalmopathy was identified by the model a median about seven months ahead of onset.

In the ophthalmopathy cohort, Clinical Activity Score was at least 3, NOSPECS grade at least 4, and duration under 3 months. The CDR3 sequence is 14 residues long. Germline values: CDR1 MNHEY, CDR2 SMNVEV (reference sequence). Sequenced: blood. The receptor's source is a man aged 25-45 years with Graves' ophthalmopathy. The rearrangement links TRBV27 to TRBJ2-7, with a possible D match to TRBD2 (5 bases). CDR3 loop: CASSFGPDSYERYF. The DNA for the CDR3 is TGTGCCAGCAGTTTCGGACCGGACTCCTACGAGCGGTACTTC.